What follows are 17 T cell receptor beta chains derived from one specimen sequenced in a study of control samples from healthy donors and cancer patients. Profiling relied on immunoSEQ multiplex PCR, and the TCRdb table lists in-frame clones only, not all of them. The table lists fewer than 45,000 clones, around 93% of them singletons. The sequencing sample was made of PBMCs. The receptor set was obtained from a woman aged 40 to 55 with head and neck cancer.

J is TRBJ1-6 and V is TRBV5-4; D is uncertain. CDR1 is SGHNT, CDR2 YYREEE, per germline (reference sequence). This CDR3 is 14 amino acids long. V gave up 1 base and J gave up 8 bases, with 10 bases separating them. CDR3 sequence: CASSLQYGHSPLHF. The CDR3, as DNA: TGTGCCAGCAGCTTGCAGTACGGCCATTCACCCCTCCACTTT.

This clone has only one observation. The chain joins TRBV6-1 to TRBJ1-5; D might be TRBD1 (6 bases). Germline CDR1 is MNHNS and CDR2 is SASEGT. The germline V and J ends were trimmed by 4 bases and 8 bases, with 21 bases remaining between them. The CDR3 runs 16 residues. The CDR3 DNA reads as TGTGCCAGCAGTGTACTACCTCAGGGGCCCCTGAAGCCCCAGCATTTT. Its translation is CASSVLPQGPLKPQHF.

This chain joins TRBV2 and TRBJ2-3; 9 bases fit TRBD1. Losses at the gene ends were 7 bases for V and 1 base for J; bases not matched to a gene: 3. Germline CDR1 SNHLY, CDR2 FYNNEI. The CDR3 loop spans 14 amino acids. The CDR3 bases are TGTGCCAGCATCCGGGACAGGGGCACAGATACGCAGTATTTT. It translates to CASIRDRGTDTQYF.

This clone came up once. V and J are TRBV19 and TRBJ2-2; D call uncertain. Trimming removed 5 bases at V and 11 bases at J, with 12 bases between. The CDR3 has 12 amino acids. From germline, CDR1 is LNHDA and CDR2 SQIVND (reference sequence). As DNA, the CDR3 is TGTGCCAGTAGTGTTGATGCGCGCGAGCTGTTTTTT. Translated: CASSVDARELFF.

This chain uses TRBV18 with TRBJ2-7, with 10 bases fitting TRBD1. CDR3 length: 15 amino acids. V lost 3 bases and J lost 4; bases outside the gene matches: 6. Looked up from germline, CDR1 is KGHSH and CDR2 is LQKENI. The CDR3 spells CASSPGTGEEYEQYF. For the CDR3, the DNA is TGTGCCAGCTCACCCGGGACAGGGGAAGAATACGAGCAGTACTTC.

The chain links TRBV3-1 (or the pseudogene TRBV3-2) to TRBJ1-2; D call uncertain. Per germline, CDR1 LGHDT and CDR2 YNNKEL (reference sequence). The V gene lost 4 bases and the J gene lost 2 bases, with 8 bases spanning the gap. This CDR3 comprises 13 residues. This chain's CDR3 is CASSRGRNYGYTF. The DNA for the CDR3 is TGTGCCAGCAGCCGAGGACGGAACTATGGCTACACCTTC.

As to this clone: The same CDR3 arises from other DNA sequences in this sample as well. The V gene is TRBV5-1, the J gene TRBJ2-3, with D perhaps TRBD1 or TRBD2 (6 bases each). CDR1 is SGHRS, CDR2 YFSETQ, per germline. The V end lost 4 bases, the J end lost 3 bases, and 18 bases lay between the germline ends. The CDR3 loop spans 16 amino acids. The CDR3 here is CASSAGGGAGTDTQYF. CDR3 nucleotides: TGCGCCAGCAGCGCTGGGGGCGGGGCCGGGACAGATACGCAGTATTTT.

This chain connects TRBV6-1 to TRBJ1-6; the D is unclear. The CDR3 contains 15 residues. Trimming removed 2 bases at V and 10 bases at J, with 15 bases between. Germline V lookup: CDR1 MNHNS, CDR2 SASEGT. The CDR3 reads CASSEYSTAGSPLHF. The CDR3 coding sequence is TGTGCCAGCAGTGAATATAGCACAGCGGGGTCACCCCTCCACTTT.

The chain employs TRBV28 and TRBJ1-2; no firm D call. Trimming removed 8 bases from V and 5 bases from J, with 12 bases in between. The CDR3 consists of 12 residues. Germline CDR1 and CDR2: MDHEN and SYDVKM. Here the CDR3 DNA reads TGTGCCAGCTTCGAAGGATTGTATGGCTACACCTTC. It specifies CASFEGLYGYTF.

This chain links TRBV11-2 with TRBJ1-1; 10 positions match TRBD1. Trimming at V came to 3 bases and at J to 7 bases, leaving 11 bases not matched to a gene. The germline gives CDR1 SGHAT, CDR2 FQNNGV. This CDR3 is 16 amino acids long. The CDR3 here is CASSFLTGQGTYEAFF. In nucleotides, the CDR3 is TGTGCCAGCAGCTTCCTGACGGGACAGGGGACGTATGAAGCTTTCTTT.

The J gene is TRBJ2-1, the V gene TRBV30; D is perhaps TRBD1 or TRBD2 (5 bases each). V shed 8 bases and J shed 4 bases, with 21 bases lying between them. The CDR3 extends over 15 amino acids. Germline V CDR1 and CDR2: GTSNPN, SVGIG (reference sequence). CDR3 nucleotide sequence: TGTGCCCTCCAAGACTCCCGGGACCCATACAATGAGCAGTTCTTC. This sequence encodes CALQDSRDPYNEQFF. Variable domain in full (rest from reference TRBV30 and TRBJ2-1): SQTIHQWPATLVQPVGSPLSLECTVEGTSNPNLYWYRQAAGRGLQLLFYSVGIGQISSEVPQNLSASRPQDRQFILSSKKLLLSDSGFYLCALQDSRDPYNEQFFGPGTRLTVL.

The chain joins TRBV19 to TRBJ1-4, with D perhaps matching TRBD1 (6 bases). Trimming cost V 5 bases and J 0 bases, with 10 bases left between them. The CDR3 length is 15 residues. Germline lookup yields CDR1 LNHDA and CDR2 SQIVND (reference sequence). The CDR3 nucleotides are TGTGCCAGTAGTCCCTACAGGGCAACTAATGAAAAACTGTTTTTT. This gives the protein CASSPYRATNEKLFF.

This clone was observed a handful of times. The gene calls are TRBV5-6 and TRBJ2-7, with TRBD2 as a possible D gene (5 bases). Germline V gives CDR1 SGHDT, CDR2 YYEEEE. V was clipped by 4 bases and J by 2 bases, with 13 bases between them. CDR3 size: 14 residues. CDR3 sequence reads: CASSAAGGAYEQYF. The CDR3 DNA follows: TGTGCCAGCAGCGCCGCGGGCGGAGCCTACGAGCAGTACTTC.

CDR3 amino acids: CASSLVGPTNEKLFF. The CDR3 bases are TGCGCCAGCAGCTTGGTTGGGCCAACTAATGAAAAACTGTTTTTT. The rearrangement links TRBV5-1 to TRBJ1-4; D ambiguous. CDR1 and CDR2 (germline): SGHRS, YFSETQ. The CDR3 runs to 15 residues. V lost 0 bases, J lost 0 bases, and 6 bases lay in between.

The CDR3 sequence: CATSRGTSGAYEQYF. DNA for the CDR3: TGTGCCACCAGCCGTGGGACTAGCGGGGCCTACGAGCAGTACTTC. This chain links TRBV15 with TRBJ2-7; 13 nucleotides line up with TRBD2. From germline, CDR1 is LNHNV and CDR2 YYDKDF (reference sequence). The CDR3 has 15 amino acids. The trim removed 5 bases at V and 2 bases at J, leaving 3 bases unmatched.

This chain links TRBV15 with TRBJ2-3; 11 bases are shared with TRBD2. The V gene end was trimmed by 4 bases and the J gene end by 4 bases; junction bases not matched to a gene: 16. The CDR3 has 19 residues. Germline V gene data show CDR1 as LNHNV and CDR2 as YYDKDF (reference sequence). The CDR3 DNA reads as TGTGCCACCAGCACCCGGGCCGGGACTAGCGGAGGGGGAGCAGATACGCAGTATTTT. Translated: CATSTRAGTSGGGADTQYF.

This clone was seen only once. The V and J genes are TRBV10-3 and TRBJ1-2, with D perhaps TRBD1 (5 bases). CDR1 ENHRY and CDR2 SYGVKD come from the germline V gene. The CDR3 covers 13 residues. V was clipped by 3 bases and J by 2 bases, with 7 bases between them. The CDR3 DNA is TGTGCCATCAGTGACAGGGAAAACTATGGCTACACCTTC. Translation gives CAISDRENYGYTF.